The 15 T cell receptor beta chains in this list originate from one sample, sequenced in a study of shared clonotypes between healthy human individuals. Naive CD8 isolation took CD45RO-negative cells positively selected for CCR7 and excluded terminally differentiated effector memory CD45RA+ cells. Clones were read by immunoSEQ multiplex PCR, and TCRdb kept only the in-frame ones, dropping some. The table lists hundreds of thousands of clones, around 96% of them singletons. The sample was naive CD8+ T cells sorted from blood. The origin of the receptors is a woman aged 25 to 39 in good health.

This chain connects TRBV19 to TRBJ1-2; 9 bases are a match to TRBD1. From germline, CDR1 is LNHDA and CDR2 SQIVND (reference sequence). The CDR3 is 13 residues long. V lost 7 bases and J lost 4; bases outside the gene matches: 4. The CDR3 DNA is TGTGCCAGTAATAAGGACAGGGGCTATGGCTACACCTTC. Amino acids: CASNKDRGYGYTF.

The V call is TRBV10-3, the J call TRBJ2-3; 7 positions agree with TRBD1. Looked up from germline, CDR1 is ENHRY and CDR2 is SYGVKD. V trimming: 10 bases; J trimming: 2 bases; junction bases outside the gene matches: 12. This CDR3 comprises 15 residues. The DNA for the CDR3 is TGTGCCACCCTAAGGGGGCCGGGGCACACAGATACGCAGTATTTT. This gives the protein CATLRGPGHTDTQYF.

This chain uses TRBV28 with TRBJ2-7; 10 positions match TRBD2. Germline CDR1 is MDHEN and CDR2 is SYDVKM. The CDR3 runs 16 residues. V was clipped by 6 bases and J by 5 bases; unmatched bases: 13. CDR3 region: CASRPGLAGAFHEQYF. The CDR3 region has the DNA TGTGCCAGCAGGCCGGGGCTAGCGGGAGCTTTCCACGAGCAGTACTTC. The full variable domain, in which reference TRBV28 and TRBJ2-7 provide the parts outside the CDR3, is DVKVTQSSRYLVKRTGEKVFLECVQDMDHENMFWYRQDPGLGLRLIYFSYDVKMKEKGDIPEGYSVSREKKERFSLILESASTNQTSMYLCASRPGLAGAFHEQYFGPGTRLTVT.

The chain carries TRBV27 and TRBJ1-5; D is undetermined. Trimming cost V 1 base and J 3 bases, with 10 bases left between them. Germline V CDR1 and CDR2: MNHEY, SMNVEV (reference sequence). The CDR3 runs 15 residues. CDR3 in DNA: TGTGCCAGCAGTTTATACTACTTGTCCAATCAGCCCCAGCATTTT. It specifies CASSLYYLSNQPQHF.

The chain carries TRBV19 and TRBJ1-4; 7 bases agree with TRBD1. Germline CDR1 and CDR2: LNHDA and SQIVND (reference sequence). The V gene end was trimmed by 5 bases and the J gene end by 6 bases; junction bases not matched to a gene: 9. The CDR3 has 15 amino acids. The CDR3 bases are TGTGCCAGTAGTGCCGACAGGGAAGGGTATGAAAAACTGTTTTTT. Amino acids: CASSADREGYEKLFF.

V usage is TRBV19 and J usage is TRBJ2-7; 7 bases are shared with TRBD2. Trimming cost V 0 bases and J 6 bases; bases outside gene matches: 11. The CDR3 contains 16 residues. Germline V gene sequence: CDR1 LNHDA, CDR2 SQIVND (reference sequence). The CDR3 loop reads CASSIDGGRALGEQYF. CDR3 bases: TGTGCCAGTAGTATAGATGGAGGGAGGGCCCTCGGCGAGCAGTACTTC.

With respect to this clone: This same CDR3 is encoded by further DNA sequences in the sample. V and J are TRBV5-4 and TRBJ1-1; D unclear. Germline loops: CDR1 SGHNT, CDR2 YYREEE (reference sequence). The CDR3 has 11 residues. V lost 0 bases and J 7 bases, leaving 4 bases between the germline ends. As DNA, the CDR3 is TGTGCCAGCAGCTTGGTCGGTGAAGCTTTCTTT. It is translated as CASSLVGEAFF.

The CDR3, as DNA: TGTGCCCGCAAACAGGGGTGGAGGACTGACGAAGAGCAGTACTTC. It is translated as CARKQGWRTDEEQYF. V usage is TRBV2 and J usage is TRBJ2-7, with 7 bases lining up with TRBD1. Germline V gene sequence: CDR1 SNHLY, CDR2 FYNNEI. The CDR3 length is 15 residues. Germline trimming cut 11 bases from V and 7 bases from J; bases unmatched to any gene: 20.

The CDR3 region has the DNA TGTGCCAGCAGCTTGGAGCTGAATACCTACGAGCAGTACTTC. As protein: CASSLELNTYEQYF. The chain joins TRBV5-6 to TRBJ2-7; D is ambiguous. Germline assignment: CDR1 SGHDT and CDR2 YYEEEE. Trimming stripped 0 bases from V and 2 bases from J, with 9 bases between. This CDR3 is built from 14 residues. The full variable domain, rest sourced from reference TRBV5-6 and TRBJ2-7, is DAGVTQSPTHLIKTRGQQVTLRCSPKSGHDTVSWYQQALGQGPQFIFQYYEEEERQRGNFPDRFSGHQFPNYSSELNVNALLLGDSALYLCASSLELNTYEQYFGPGTRLTVT.

This chain connects TRBV27 to TRBJ2-3, with a possible D match to TRBD2 (6 bases). The germline gives CDR1 MNHEY, CDR2 SMNVEV (reference sequence). V shed 7 bases and J shed 0 bases, with 14 bases lying between them. The CDR3 is 15 residues long. This CDR3 reads CASTTGRGSTDTQYF. The DNA for the CDR3 is TGTGCCAGCACCACGGGGCGGGGAAGCACAGATACGCAGTATTTT.

The rearrangement joins TRBV30 to TRBJ2-3, with D maybe TRBD2 (5 bases). This CDR3 has 21 amino acids. Trimming took 0 bases from V and 2 from J, leaving 30 bases between them. Germline V lookup: CDR1 GTSNPN, CDR2 SVGIG (reference sequence). The CDR3 sequence is CAWSVKIWLPLEGYPTDTQYF. The CDR3 DNA is TGTGCCTGGAGTGTAAAGATATGGCTGCCACTTGAGGGTTACCCCACAGATACGCAGTATTTT.

V gene TRBV27 combines with J gene TRBJ1-5, with D possibly matching TRBD1 (6 bases). The CDR3 has 20 residues. Germline loops: CDR1 MNHEY, CDR2 SMNVEV (reference sequence). Trimming took off 4 bases at V and 3 bases at J, with 28 bases between the two ends. DNA for the CDR3: TGTGCCAGCAGTTATTTGGGACGGGCCCGACAGGCCCCACACAATCAGCCCCAGCATTTT. Translation gives CASSYLGRARQAPHNQPQHF.

The V call is TRBV7-8, the J call TRBJ1-1; a possible D gene is TRBD1 (5 bases). V was cut by 1 base and J by 3 bases, with 12 bases left in between. The germline CDR1 and CDR2 sequences are SGHVS and FQNEAQ. The CDR3 totals 15 residues. The CDR3 sequence: CASSLVGGKYTEAFF. DNA of the CDR3: TGTGCCAGCAGCTTAGTTGGGGGGAAGTACACTGAAGCTTTCTTT.

This chain uses TRBV5-4 with TRBJ1-2; D may be TRBD1 (5 bases). V gave up 1 base and J gave up 7 bases, with 11 bases separating them. Germline assignment: CDR1 SGHNT and CDR2 YYREEE (reference sequence). This CDR3 spans 13 amino acids. CDR3 amino acids: CASSLSRDPGYTF. The DNA for the CDR3 is TGTGCCAGCAGCTTGAGCAGGGACCCTGGCTACACCTTC.

The V call is TRBV2, the J call TRBJ2-3; 15 bases agree with TRBD2. Losses at the gene ends were 6 bases for V and 4 bases for J; bases not matched to a gene: 5. This CDR3 is built from 16 residues. Germline CDR1 is SNHLY and CDR2 is FYNNEI. Here the CDR3 DNA reads TGTGCCAGCAGGGGACTAGCGGGAGGTGGGGCAGATACGCAGTATTTT. It encodes CASRGLAGGGADTQYF.